The present T cell receptor (beta chain) was sequenced within a study of T cell changes during pregnancy in multiple sclerosis. Germline V lookup: CDR1 SGHRS, CDR2 YFSETQ. The junction had 6 bases not matched to a gene; V was cut back by 0 bases and J by 10 bases. The CDR3 consists of 15 residues. Sequenced by immunoSEQ multiplex PCR; TCRdb stores in-frame clones only, minus some. The sample has 85,000 to 130,000 clones; 94% are singletons. The rearrangement links TRBV5-1 to TRBJ2-1; 11 nucleotides align to TRBD1. The clonotype comes from a female donor with multiple sclerosis, enrolled in a pregnancy study. The sample was peripheral blood, taken before pregnancy. Here the CDR3 DNA reads TGCGCCAGCAGCTTGGGAGGGACAGGGGGGCAGGAGCAGTTCTTC. Translated, it gives CASSLGGTGGQEQFF. The whole variable domain, filled in from reference TRBV5-1 and TRBJ2-1, reads KAGVTQTPRYLIKTRGQQVTLSCSPISGHRSVSWYQQTPGQGLQFLFEYFSETQRNKGNFPGRFSGRQFSNSRSEMNVSTLELGDSALYLCASSLGGTGGQEQFFGPGTRLTVL.